The 29 T cell receptor beta chains given below trace back to one sample, sequenced in a study of tumor-infiltrating lymphocytes in primary liver carcinoma. TCR beta cDNA came from approximately 0.55 ug total RNA, primed with a constant-region primer. Three-round nested multiplex PCR performed with slightly modified ARM-PCR produced the TCR beta libraries. A C-beta reverse primer and TRBV1-TRBV30 forward primers served in each of the first two PCR rounds, at 9 to 11 cycles apiece. TCRdb re-analysed the multiplex PCR reads in MiXCR, keeping a single row per CDR3 protein. The sample yields fewer than 350,000 distinct CDR3 sequences, approximately 65% seen once. Blood RNA came from unsorted whole blood; germline DNA was also extracted. The sequencing sample was made of peripheral blood. The receptors were gathered from a man between 40 and 49 years old with primary liver carcinoma and hepatitis B virus infection.

The chain employs TRBV6-6 and TRBJ1-5; TRBD1 is a possible D gene (5 bases). Germline V gives CDR1 MNHNY, CDR2 SVGAGI (reference sequence). The CDR3 has 15 residues. V shed 2 bases and J shed 8 bases, with 16 bases lying between them. In nucleotides, the CDR3 is TGTGCCAGCAGTTACCAGGGAAATAGCATTAAGCCCCAGCATTTT. This codes for CASSYQGNSIKPQHF.

A remark on this clonotype: A junction boundary mismatches the germline segment, possibly from a read error. The V and J genes are TRBV11-2 and TRBJ2-6, with D hard to call. The CDR3 is 10 amino acids. Germline CDR1 reads SGHAT; CDR2 reads FQNNGV. The chain's CDR3 is CAYGSNVLTF. For the CDR3, the DNA is TGCGCCTACGGGTCCAACGTCCTGACTTTC.

This clonotype was observed a handful of times. Given a much more abundant clone one base away, this may be a read error. The genes are TRBV29-1 and TRBJ2-3; 8 bases are shared with TRBD2. The CDR3 has 12 amino acids. Germline V gene sequence: CDR1 SQVTM, CDR2 ANQGSEA. The CDR3 here is CGGSGGSDTQYF. CDR3 in DNA: TGCGGCGGCAGCGGGGGCTCAGATACGCAGTATTTT.

In the case of this clonotype: This may come from a read error, since a much larger clone is one base off. The CDR3 does not end in the conserved phenylalanine or tryptophan, so this is likely a read error. The chain recombines TRBV13 with TRBJ2-5; D is unclear. The germline gives CDR1 PRHDT, CDR2 FYEKMQ (reference sequence). The CDR3 loop spans 14 amino acids. V was pared by 3 bases and J by 5 bases, with 13 bases between. The CDR3 protein is CASSFFSRAETQYL. In DNA, the CDR3 is TGTGCCAGCAGCTTCTTTTCGAGAGCGGAGACCCAGTACTTA.

This chain uses TRBV28 with TRBJ2-7, with D hard to call. CDR3 length equals 14 residues. V dropped 8 bases and J dropped 3 bases, with 17 bases sitting between them. The germline gives CDR1 MDHEN, CDR2 SYDVKM. The CDR3 reads CASSPTSLRYEQYF. CDR3 nucleotides: TGTGCCAGCTCACCCACGTCGTTACGCTACGAGCAGTACTTC.

This clonotype turned up a few times. A much bigger clone sits one base away, suggesting this may be a read error. V is TRBV6-1 and J is TRBJ1-1; TRBD1 matches 7 bases. CDR1 MNHNS and CDR2 SASEGT come from the germline V gene. This CDR3 has 14 amino acids. CDR3 nucleotides: TGTGTCAGCAGTAGACAGGGAAGGAACACTGAAGCTTTCTTT. This codes for CVSSRQGRNTEAFF.

The J gene is TRBJ2-3, the V gene TRBV5-1; D is perhaps TRBD1 (6 bases). Matching the DNA end better, TRBJ1-5 makes the J call doubtful. Germline V gives CDR1 SGHRS, CDR2 YFSETQ. This CDR3 contains 15 residues. Here the CDR3 DNA reads TGCGCCAGCAGCTTGGAGGGACACACCACAGATACGCAGCATTTT. Its translation is CASSLEGHTTDTQHF.

This clonotype was counted ten times or more. The chain combines TRBV29-1 with TRBJ2-1, with D tentatively TRBD1 (5 bases). V lost 0 bases to trimming and J lost 15 bases, with 9 bases between them. CDR3 length equals 10 residues. Germline loops: CDR1 SQVTM, CDR2 ANQGSEA. The DNA of the CDR3 is TGCAGCGTTGAAGACAGGGTACGGTTCTTC. It encodes CSVEDRVRFF.

As regards this clonotype: At one end the junction does not follow the germline gene, possibly because of a read error. The chain carries TRBV7-8 and TRBJ2-2, with 7 bases identical to TRBD1. Germline CDR1 is SGHVS and CDR2 is FQNEAQ. The CDR3 is made up of 16 amino acids. DNA of the CDR3: TGTTCCAGCAGCTTAGCCTGGACAGGTTATACCGGGAAGCTGTTTTTT. Amino acids: CSSSLAWTGYTGKLFF.

This chain connects TRBV5-1 to TRBJ1-2; TRBD1 matches at 8 bases. Germline-derived CDR1 and CDR2 are SGHRS and YFSETQ. The trim removed 4 bases at V and 8 bases at J, leaving 7 bases unmatched. The CDR3 sequence is 13 residues long. The CDR3, as DNA: TGCGCCAGCAGCCGGACAGGGCCGAGGGGCTACACCTTC. Translation: CASSRTGPRGYTF.

Turning to this clonotype: One end of the junction varies from germline; a read error may be responsible. The CDR3 sequence is CACRQVESSGANVLTF. For the CDR3, the DNA is TGCGCCTGCAGACAAGTGGAGTCCTCTGGGGCCAACGTCCTGACTTTC. This sequence joins TRBV4-1 and TRBJ2-6, with unresolved D. This CDR3 comprises 16 residues. Germline CDR1 MGHRA, CDR2 YSYEKL.

This sequence joins TRBV5-1 and TRBJ2-2, with 8 bases identical to TRBD1. From germline, CDR1 is SGHRS and CDR2 YFSETQ. After removal of 4 bases from V and 3 bases from J, the junction contained 2 bases not matched to a gene. The CDR3 is made up of 14 amino acids. The CDR3 reads CASSPGQDTGELFF. In DNA form, the CDR3 reads TGCGCCAGCAGCCCGGGACAGGACACCGGGGAGCTGTTTTTT.

This clonotype was detected a few times. Lacking the conserved final phenylalanine or tryptophan, this CDR3 likely reflects a read error. The chain uses TRBV30 and TRBJ1-5; D is perhaps TRBD1 (6 bases). The CDR3 is 12 residues long. CDR1 and CDR2 (germline): GTSNPN, SVGIG (reference sequence). V was clipped by 2 bases and J by 6 bases, with 8 bases between them. CDR3 sequence: CAWSRGGQPQHS. DNA of the CDR3: TGTGCCTGGAGTAGAGGGGGTCAGCCCCAGCATTCT.

A word on this clonotype: A read error may explain this, as a much larger clone is one base away. This chain links TRBV6-5 with TRBJ1-6, with TRBD1 identical over 7 bases. V was clipped by 4 bases and J by 7 bases; unmatched bases: 10. Germline V gives CDR1 MNHEY, CDR2 SVGAGI. This CDR3 is built from 16 residues. The chain's CDR3 is CASSSHLTGMNSPLHF. CDR3 DNA sequence: TGTGCCAGCAGTTCCCACTTGACAGGGATGAATTCACCCCTCCACTTT.

This clonotype was detected ten times or more. V is TRBV30 and J is TRBJ2-1; D unclear. The CDR3 length is 12 residues. V shed 4 bases and J shed 4 bases, with 8 bases lying between them. The germline V gene has CDR1 GTSNPN and CDR2 SVGIG (reference sequence). The CDR3 protein is CAWKRLYNEQFF. The CDR3, as DNA: TGTGCCTGGAAACGGTTATACAATGAGCAGTTCTTC.

As regards this clonotype: A junction boundary mismatches the germline segment, possibly from a read error. The V and J genes are TRBV5-5 and TRBJ1-1; the D is unclear. The germline V gene encodes CDR1 SGHKS and CDR2 YYEKEE (reference sequence). This CDR3 has 14 amino acids. The CDR3 nucleotides are TGTGTCAGCAGCTTGGCGGGTTTGGACACTGAAGCTTTCTTT. This encodes CVSSLAGLDTEAFF.

This clonotype was seen at least ten times. A much larger clone lies a single base off, so this may be a read error. The chain has TRBV12-3 or TRBV12-4 and TRBJ2-7, with no clear D. V lost 6 bases, J lost 4 bases, and 7 bases lay in between. This CDR3 comprises 11 residues. CDR3 residues: CASSSRYEQYF. Written as DNA, the CDR3 is TGTGCCAGCAGCTCCCGATACGAGCAGTACTTC.

This rearrangement joins TRBV6-1 to TRBJ2-5; 7 positions agree with TRBD1. V was pared by 4 bases and J by 3 bases, with 11 bases of the junction left unmatched. Germline V lookup: CDR1 MNHNS, CDR2 SASEGT. The CDR3 runs 16 residues. CDR3 protein: CASSALTGSIKETQYF. The DNA for the CDR3 is TGTGCCAGCAGTGCGTTGACAGGGTCCATCAAAGAGACCCAGTACTTC.

Regarding this clonotype: Being one base from a much bigger clone, this may be a read error. The chain has TRBV6-6 and TRBJ2-1, with 9 bases lining up with TRBD2. The CDR3 sequence is 17 residues long. With 2 bases clipped from V and 5 bases from J, the junction kept 10 bases outside the gene matches. Germline CDR1 and CDR2: MNHNY and SVGAGI (reference sequence). The chain's CDR3 is CASSYRPRGGPNNEQFF. The CDR3 DNA reads as TGTGCCAGCAGTTACCGACCGCGGGGGGGTCCCAACAATGAGCAGTTCTTC.

Comment on this clonotype: The conserved final phenylalanine or tryptophan is absent from the CDR3, which likely points to a read error. This chain joins TRBV12-3 or TRBV12-4 and TRBJ1-1, with 7 nucleotides matching TRBD1. The CDR3 contains 16 residues. After removal of 3 bases from V and 0 bases from J, the junction contained 7 bases not matched to a gene. Here the CDR3 reads CASSFWTGLMNTEAFL. The CDR3 DNA follows: TGTGCCAGCAGTTTCTGGACAGGATTAATGAACACTGAAGCTTTCCTT.

This clonotype showed up just a few times. One end of the junction does not line up with germline, which may come from a read error. The rearrangement joins TRBV6-2 or TRBV6-3 to TRBJ1-5, with 11 bases identical to TRBD1. This CDR3 spans 13 amino acids. Per the germline V gene, CDR1 is MNHEY and CDR2 is SVGEGT. CDR3 amino acids: CTSRGQGGQPQHF. CDR3 nucleotides: TGTACCAGCAGGGGACAGGGGGGTCAGCCCCAGCATTTT.

This chain connects TRBV15 to TRBJ1-5; D is undetermined. This CDR3 is 12 amino acids long. Trimming pared 2 bases from V and 5 bases from J, leaving 4 bases between. The germline V gene encodes CDR1 LNHNV and CDR2 YYDKDF (reference sequence). The CDR3 DNA reads as TGTGCCACCAGCAGACCCGATCAGCCCCAGCATTTT. This gives the protein CATSRPDQPQHF.

As for this clonotype: At one end, the junction sequence differs from germline, possibly due to a read error. The V and J genes are TRBV11-2 and TRBJ2-5; no clear D gene. This CDR3 has 15 amino acids. Germline assignment: CDR1 SGHAT and CDR2 FQNNGV. The CDR3 DNA reads as TGTGGCAGCATGTGGCCTGGACGGAGAGAAGAGACCCAGTACTTC. This gives the protein CGSMWPGRREETQYF. The full variable domain, with the rest looked up from reference TRBV11-2 and TRBJ2-5, is EAGVAQSPRYKIIEKRQSVAFWCNPISGHATLYWYQQILGQGPKLLIQFQNNGVVDDSQLPKDRFSAERLKGVDSTLKIQPAKLEDSAVYLCGSMWPGRREETQYFGPGTRLLVL.

This clonotype was observed a few times. The chain has TRBV7-8 and TRBJ2-2, with D possibly being TRBD2 (6 bases). The CDR3 is 14 residues long. Between the trimmed V and J ends, which lost 4 bases and 1 base, there was a span of 7 bases. CDR1 is SGHVS, CDR2 FQNEAQ, per germline. Here the CDR3 DNA reads TGTGCCAGCAGCTCTAGCGAGAACACCGGGGAGCTGTTTTTT. Residues: CASSSSENTGELFF.

Concerning this clonotype: This sequence may be a read error, since a much larger clone differs from it by one base. The rearrangement uses TRBV7-8 and TRBJ2-3, with 8 bases that match TRBD1. Germline V gene sequence: CDR1 SGHVS, CDR2 FQNEAQ. The ends lost 2 bases at V and 9 bases at J; junction bases unmatched: 4. This CDR3 is built from 13 residues. The CDR3 region has the DNA TGTGCCAGCAGCTTATCGGACAGGGTGACGCAGTATTTT. It yields the protein CASSLSDRVTQYF.

This clonotype was found many times. This rearrangement joins TRBV10-2 to TRBJ2-1; 7 nucleotides align to TRBD1. Germline CDR1 is WSHSY and CDR2 is SAAADI. V lost 6 bases, J lost 8 bases, and 7 bases stayed unmatched. The CDR3 loop spans 13 amino acids. In nucleotides, the CDR3 is TGCGCCAGCAGCCGACAGGGTAACTATGAGCAGTTCTTC. Translating gives CASSRQGNYEQFF.

J is TRBJ2-5 and V is TRBV11-2; the D gene is possibly TRBD1 (7 bases). V was clipped by 4 bases and J by 4 bases, with 25 bases between them. CDR3 size: 18 residues. CDR1 and CDR2 from the germline V gene are SGHAT and FQNNGV. The chain's CDR3 is CASSWTHGTAGAGETQYF. The CDR3, as DNA: TGTGCCAGCAGCTGGACGCACGGGACAGCGGGCGCAGGAGAGACCCAGTACTTC.

To note about this clonotype: Lacking the conserved final phenylalanine or tryptophan, this CDR3 likely reflects a read error. The chain joins TRBV6-1 to TRBJ2-5, with D unresolved. The CDR3 contains 15 residues. Per germline, CDR1 MNHNS and CDR2 SASEGT. Trimming pared 0 bases from V and 7 bases from J, leaving 15 bases between. CDR3 sequence (DNA): TGTGCCAGCAGTGAAGCGCTTGGGCCCGTTAGGACCCAGTACTTA. Encoded protein: CASSEALGPVRTQYL.

Points on this clonotype: One end of the junction fails to match germline, which may point to a read error. This sequence joins TRBV7-9 and TRBJ1-1; no clear D. Germline loops: CDR1 SEHNR, CDR2 FQNEAQ (reference sequence). The CDR3 runs to 14 residues. The CDR3 region has the DNA TGTGCCAGCAGCTTACTCGCGCCGGACCGTGAAGATTTCTTT. It is translated as CASSLLAPDREDFF.